This T cell receptor (beta chain) was sequenced during a study of T-cell memory formation after mild COVID-19. Study information: Among the donors, TCR clusters were largely specific to each donor.

Trimming took off 5 bases at V and 4 bases at J, with 17 bases between the two ends. This CDR3 has 15 amino acids. CDR1 and CDR2 from the germline V gene are ENHRY and SYGVKD. Sample barcodes and UMIs were carried by the TCR alpha and TCR beta cDNA libraries that 5'RACE generated with constant-segment primers. TCRdb re-derived calls from the 5' RACE reads in MiXCR, one entry per CDR3 protein. The sample includes hundreds of thousands of distinct CDR3 sequences, about 22% of them seen just once. Study-wide results and limits: Pre-infection memory contained some responding clones, which suggested that cross-reactive memory had joined.

In this sample, this clonotype turned up many times. As yet, its antigen is unknown. This clonotype originated in an adult woman who had mild COVID-19 (a few samples of this study predate the infection). Cell type and time point are not known. Material: PBMCs or a T cell subset sorted from them (not recorded which). The chain joins TRBV10-3 to TRBJ2-5, with D perhaps matching TRBD1 (5 bases). Here the CDR3 reads CAISTDNRIGETQYF. CDR3 in DNA: TGTGCCATCAGTACCGATAACAGGATTGGAGAGACCCAGTACTTC.